These 3 T cell receptor beta chains were all obtained from the same sample, sequenced in a study of blood T cells in healthy people across ages. With a J-beta primer mix and a sample-barcoded 5' primer, a second PCR ran 7 to 11 cycles. MiXCR, run by TCRdb on the 5' RACE reads, gives a single entry per CDR3 protein. The sample includes over a million distinct CDR3 sequences, approximately 59% of them seen just once. The sequencing input was blood. These receptors were obtained from a young man in good health.

V usage is TRBV7-9 and J usage is TRBJ2-1; 7 positions agree with TRBD2. The CDR3 runs 16 residues. The V and J ends lost 5 bases and 5 bases, in that order; junction bases with no gene match: 12. Per the germline V gene, CDR1 is SEHNR and CDR2 is FQNEAQ (reference sequence). The CDR3 region has the DNA TGTGCCAGCAGCCCCTCGCAGGAGGGGAGGGACAATGAGCAGTTCTTC. Protein: CASSPSQEGRDNEQFF.

This chain joins TRBV6-5 and TRBJ1-3; 7 bases match TRBD1. V lost 2 bases to trimming and J lost 0 bases; unmatched junction nucleotides: 4. The CDR3 totals 16 residues. Germline values: CDR1 MNHEY, CDR2 SVGAGI. This CDR3 is CASSYGTASSGNTIYF. Here the CDR3 DNA reads TGTGCCAGCAGTTACGGGACAGCAAGCTCTGGAAACACCATATATTTT.

The V gene is TRBV28, the J gene TRBJ2-1; 7 bases are shared with TRBD2. The CDR3 runs 17 residues. V trimming: 3 bases; J trimming: 3 bases; junction bases outside the gene matches: 11. Per the germline V gene, CDR1 is MDHEN and CDR2 is SYDVKM. As DNA, the CDR3 is TGTGCCAGCAGTTTCTTAGTTGAACTAGCGAACTACAATGAGCAGTTCTTC. Amino acid sequence: CASSFLVELANYNEQFF.